The next 22 T cell receptor beta chains were all read from a single sample in a study of blood T cells in healthy people across ages. PCR was performed a second time for about 7 to 11 cycles using a sample-barcoded 5' primer and a J-beta primer mix. TCRdb re-called the 5' RACE reads through MiXCR, storing one row per CDR3 protein. The table has fewer than 800,000 distinct CDR3 sequences, approximately 25% seen once. These data were also filed under a second study, of T cells of mothers and their children.

Sequencing input: blood. These receptor sequences come from a boy younger than 18 in good health.

This chain connects TRBV25-1 to TRBJ2-7; D gene unclear. Germline CDR1 MGHDK, CDR2 SYGVNS. V was clipped by 1 base and J by 0 bases, with 7 bases between them. The CDR3 runs to 14 residues. The CDR3, as DNA: TGTGCCAGCAGTGAATTTGGTAGCTCCTACGAGCAGTACTTC. Residues: CASSEFGSSYEQYF.

V is TRBV12-3 or TRBV12-4 and J is TRBJ2-7; D remains ambiguous. The CDR3 length is 13 residues. V lost 5 bases, J lost 1 base, and 9 bases lay in between. The chain's CDR3 is CASSGEGSYEQYF. The CDR3 DNA is TGTGCCAGCAGTGGGGAAGGGTCCTACGAGCAGTACTTC.

This rearrangement joins TRBV7-2 to TRBJ2-5; D tentatively reads TRBD1 or TRBD2 (5 bases each). V was cut by 7 bases and J by 9 bases, with 21 bases left in between. Germline CDR1 reads SGHTA; CDR2 reads FQGNSA. This CDR3 is 14 amino acids long. CDR3 coding DNA: TGTGCCAGCACCACCCTGGGGGTTTTGGAGGCCCAGTACTTC. Residues: CASTTLGVLEAQYF.

This clonotype has only a few counts. The V gene is TRBV20-1, the J gene TRBJ2-1; 11 positions match TRBD2. The germline gives CDR1 DFQATT, CDR2 SNEGSKA (reference sequence). The trim removed 2 bases at V and 7 bases at J, leaving 7 bases unmatched. The length of the CDR3 is 15 residues. The CDR3 coding sequence is TGCAGTGCTAGACTTAGCGGGGGGGCGTTAAATGAGCAGTTCTTC. Translating it yields CSARLSGGALNEQFF.

This rearrangement joins TRBV6-5 to TRBJ2-7; 10 bases match TRBD1. The CDR3 totals 14 residues. From germline, CDR1 is MNHEY and CDR2 SVGAGI. The junction had 7 bases not matched to a gene; V was cut back by 8 bases and J by 3 bases. CDR3 loop: CASAETGGGYEQYF. DNA of the CDR3: TGTGCCAGCGCCGAGACAGGGGGCGGCTACGAGCAGTACTTC.

The CDR3 nucleotides read TGTGCCACCATCCAAAGCGGGGGGAGCTACGAGCAGTACTTC. Its translation: CATIQSGGSYEQYF. The chain couples TRBV28 to TRBJ2-7; 9 bases agree with TRBD2. The trim removed 10 bases at V and 3 bases at J, leaving 10 bases unmatched. CDR3 length equals 14 residues. Germline CDR1 reads MDHEN; CDR2 reads SYDVKM.

This clonotype was detected only once. The chain recombines TRBV11-2 with TRBJ1-4, with TRBD1 as a possible D gene (5 bases). Trimming removed 0 bases from V and 5 bases from J, with 7 bases in between. CDR1 and CDR2 from the germline V gene are SGHAT and FQNNGV. The CDR3 is made up of 14 amino acids. The DNA of the CDR3 is TGTGCCAGCAGCTTAGACCCAGGGAATGAAAAACTGTTTTTT. Protein: CASSLDPGNEKLFF.

This clonotype was seen only a few times. The rearrangement joins TRBV15 to TRBJ2-2; D perhaps matches TRBD2 (5 bases). Trimming shortened V by 0 bases and J by 8 bases, and 13 bases separated the two germline ends. Germline loops: CDR1 LNHNV, CDR2 YYDKDF (reference sequence). The CDR3 runs 15 residues. CDR3: CATSREGAGPGELFF. The CDR3 DNA follows: TGTGCCACCAGCAGAGAGGGAGCAGGCCCGGGGGAGCTGTTTTTT.

A few counts support this clonotype. V and J are TRBV12-3 or TRBV12-4 and TRBJ2-7; a possible D gene is TRBD2 (5 bases). V was pared by 3 bases and J by 3 bases, with 9 bases between. The CDR3 has 13 amino acids. As DNA, the CDR3 is TGTGCCAGCAGTTTTTGGGAGTTCTACGAGCAGTACTTC. Translated, it gives CASSFWEFYEQYF.

This chain joins TRBV20-1 and TRBJ2-5, with TRBD1 identical over 7 bases. With the DNA end fitting TRBJ2-7 better, the J assignment may be wrong. Per germline, CDR1 DFQATT and CDR2 SNEGSKA (reference sequence). The CDR3 length is 13 residues. The CDR3 is CSARDTGAYEQYF. Here the CDR3 DNA reads TGCAGTGCTAGAGATACAGGGGCCTACGAGCAGTACTTC.

The gene calls are TRBV28 and TRBJ2-6; TRBD2 might be the D (5 bases). The CDR3 totals 16 residues. Trimming removed 1 base from V and 2 bases from J, with 9 bases in between. CDR1 is MDHEN and CDR2 is SYDVKM in the germline V gene. The CDR3 protein is CASSLYGVTGANVLTF. The CDR3, as DNA: TGTGCCAGCAGTTTATACGGGGTCACTGGGGCCAACGTCCTGACTTTC. Using reference TRBV28 and TRBJ2-6 for the parts outside the CDR3, the full variable domain is DVKVTQSSRYLVKRTGEKVFLECVQDMDHENMFWYRQDPGLGLRLIYFSYDVKMKEKGDIPEGYSVSREKKERFSLILESASTNQTSMYLCASSLYGVTGANVLTFGAGSRLTVL.

This chain uses TRBV28 with TRBJ1-1, with 7 nucleotides matching TRBD1. CDR1 and CDR2 (germline): MDHEN, SYDVKM. J lost 4 bases, V lost 10 bases, and 12 bases had no gene match. The CDR3 sequence is 14 residues long. The CDR3 region has the DNA TGTGCCACCAACCTACAGGGGACAGTCACTGAAGCTTTCTTT. Protein sequence: CATNLQGTVTEAFF.

This clonotype was observed a handful of times. The junction differs from germline at one of its ends, possibly a read error. The chain is built from TRBV5-1 and TRBJ1-1; no clear D gene. The CDR3 loop spans 13 amino acids. The germline gives CDR1 SGHRS, CDR2 YFSETQ. This CDR3 is CASSPQLNTEAFF. The CDR3 region has the DNA TGTGCCAGCAGCCCTCAACTAAACACTGAAGCTTTCTTT.

The V gene is TRBV29-1, the J gene TRBJ2-7; D is possibly TRBD1 (7 bases). CDR3 length equals 13 residues. The germline CDR1 and CDR2 sequences are SQVTM and ANQGSEA. V was cut by 4 bases and J by 2 bases, with 12 bases left in between. The CDR3 sequence: CSVATGRTYEQYF. For the CDR3, the DNA is TGCAGCGTTGCGACAGGGAGGACCTACGAGCAGTACTTC.

The V and J genes are TRBV7-2 and TRBJ2-5; 8 nucleotides match TRBD2. The DNA end is more similar to TRBJ2-1, so the J call may be wrong. The CDR3 contains 15 residues. Germline CDR1 reads SGHTA; CDR2 reads FQGNSA. The CDR3 nucleotides read TGTGCCAGCAGCTGGGGTGGGACTAGTTGGTATGAGCAGTTCTTC. Translated, it gives CASSWGGTSWYEQFF.

This chain links TRBV6-5 with TRBJ1-1, with D unresolved. CDR1 is MNHEY, CDR2 SVGAGI, per germline. The CDR3 runs 13 residues. The V gene lost 2 bases and the J gene lost 3 bases, with 7 bases spanning the gap. Here the CDR3 reads CASSYPPYTEAFF. CDR3 nucleotide sequence: TGTGCCAGCAGTTACCCACCCTACACTGAAGCTTTCTTT.

This clonotype was observed a handful of times. J is TRBJ1-1 and V is TRBV7-9, with D possibly matching TRBD1 (5 bases). Deletions cut 2 bases from V and 11 bases from J, with 15 bases between. Germline CDR1 reads SEHNR; CDR2 reads FQNEAQ (reference sequence). CDR3 length equals 13 residues. This CDR3 is CASSLTWGVGAFF. The DNA of the CDR3 is TGTGCCAGCAGCTTAACTTGGGGCGTAGGGGCTTTCTTT.

This CDR3 reads CASSRAGGHTDTQYF. The CDR3 DNA reads as TGTGCCAGCAGCCGAGCGGGGGGGCACACAGATACGCAGTATTTT. V usage is TRBV3-1 and J usage is TRBJ2-3, with 10 bases aligning to TRBD2. Germline V lookup: CDR1 LGHDT, CDR2 YNNKEL (reference sequence). The CDR3 is 15 amino acids. The J segment lost 2 bases and the V segment lost 4 bases, leaving 3 bases of the junction unmatched.

This clonotype was detected a few times. The chain links TRBV29-1 to TRBJ2-7, with a weak D call TRBD1 (6 bases). V shed 3 bases and J shed 2 bases, with 17 bases lying between them. The CDR3 extends over 15 amino acids. Germline V gene data show CDR1 as SQVTM and CDR2 as ANQGSEA. The CDR3 nucleotides are TGCAGCGTTGAGGGGATAGGGGACAACGCCTACGAGCAGTACTTC. Translating gives CSVEGIGDNAYEQYF.

The V call is TRBV27, the J call TRBJ1-2; D may be TRBD1 (6 bases). The CDR3 runs 13 residues. Per the germline V gene, CDR1 is MNHEY and CDR2 is SMNVEV (reference sequence). CDR3 sequence reads: CASFGGPNYGYTF. CDR3 DNA: TGTGCGAGTTTCGGGGGGCCTAACTATGGCTACACCTTC.

The chain has TRBV12-3 or TRBV12-4 and TRBJ2-6, with D unresolved. The V end was cut by 5 bases, the J end by 0 bases, with 8 bases between. CDR3 length: 15 residues. DNA of the CDR3: TGTGCCAGCAGTCTAGTAGACTCTGGGGCCAACGTCCTGACTTTC. Translation gives CASSLVDSGANVLTF.

The chain carries TRBV28 and TRBJ2-1; 14 bases line up with TRBD2. CDR1 and CDR2 (germline): MDHEN, SYDVKM. The trim removed 4 bases at V and 7 bases at J, leaving 18 bases unmatched. The CDR3 spans 20 residues. CDR3 DNA sequence: TGTGCCAGCAGTTCGGTCTGGACTAGCGGGAGGTCAAAACTGGGGAATGAGCAGTTCTTC. It specifies CASSSVWTSGRSKLGNEQFF. Filled out from reference TRBV28 and TRBJ2-1, the complete variable domain reads DVKVTQSSRYLVKRTGEKVFLECVQDMDHENMFWYRQDPGLGLRLIYFSYDVKMKEKGDIPEGYSVSREKKERFSLILESASTNQTSMYLCASSSVWTSGRSKLGNEQFFGPGTRLTVL.